This T cell receptor (beta chain) was obtained from a study of long-term antiretroviral therapy in people with HIV. Trimming removed 0 bases from V and 1 base from J, with 4 bases in between. Germline lookup yields CDR1 SGDLS and CDR2 YYNGEE. CDR3 length: 14 residues. With survey level as its setting, the immunoSEQ assay was v3.0. Sequencing targeted about 40,000-50,000 T-cell genomes per sample. Produced via immunoSEQ multiplex PCR; TCRdb's table is partial and in-frame only. The repertoire holds roughly 28,000 clones, with approximately 93% as singletons. Study results and limitations: Blood draws took place between about 2003 and 2017 and possibly involved older ART regimens.

At minimum, one pre-ART and two post-ART PBMC samples were obtained from each donor. Turning to this clone: As yet, its antigen is unknown.

The genes are TRBV9 and TRBJ2-2; D unclear. The receptor was isolated from a man younger than 35 with HIV. Sequences were derived from unsorted PBMCs, sampled 3.1 years after starting antiretroviral therapy. The chain's CDR3 is CASSVERNTGELFF. In DNA form, the CDR3 reads TGTGCCAGCAGCGTAGAGAGGAACACCGGGGAGCTGTTTTTT.